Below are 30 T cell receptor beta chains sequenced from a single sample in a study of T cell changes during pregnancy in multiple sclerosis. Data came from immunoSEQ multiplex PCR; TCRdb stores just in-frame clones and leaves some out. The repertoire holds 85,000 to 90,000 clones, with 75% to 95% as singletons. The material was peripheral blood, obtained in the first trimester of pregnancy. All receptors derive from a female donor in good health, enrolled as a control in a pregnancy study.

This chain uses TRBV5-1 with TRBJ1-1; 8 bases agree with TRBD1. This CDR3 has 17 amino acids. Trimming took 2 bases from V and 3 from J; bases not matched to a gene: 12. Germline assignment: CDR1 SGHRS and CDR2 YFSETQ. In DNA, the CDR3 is TGCGCCAGCAGCTTTCAGAGCCGCCAGGGGGCAGACACTGAAGCTTTCTTT. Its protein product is CASSFQSRQGADTEAFF.

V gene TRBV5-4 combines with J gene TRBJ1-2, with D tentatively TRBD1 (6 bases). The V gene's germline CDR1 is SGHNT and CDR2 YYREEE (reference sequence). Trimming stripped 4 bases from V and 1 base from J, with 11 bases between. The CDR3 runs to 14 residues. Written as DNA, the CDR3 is TGTGCCAGCAGCCCGGACAGAGTTAACTATGGCTACACCTTC. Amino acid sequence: CASSPDRVNYGYTF.

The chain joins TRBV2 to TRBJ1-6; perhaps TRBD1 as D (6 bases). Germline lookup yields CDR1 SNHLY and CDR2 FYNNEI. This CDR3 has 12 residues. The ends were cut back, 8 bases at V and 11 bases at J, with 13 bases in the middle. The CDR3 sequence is CASSGGGTPLHF. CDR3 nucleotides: TGTGCCAGCTCGGGAGGGGGAACACCCCTCCACTTT.

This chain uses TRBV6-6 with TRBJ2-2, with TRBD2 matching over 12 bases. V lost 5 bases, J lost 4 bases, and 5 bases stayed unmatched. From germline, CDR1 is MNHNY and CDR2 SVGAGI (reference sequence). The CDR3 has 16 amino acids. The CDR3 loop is CASSGSSGGATGELFF. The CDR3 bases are TGTGCCAGCAGTGGATCTAGCGGGGGGGCCACCGGGGAGCTGTTTTTT.

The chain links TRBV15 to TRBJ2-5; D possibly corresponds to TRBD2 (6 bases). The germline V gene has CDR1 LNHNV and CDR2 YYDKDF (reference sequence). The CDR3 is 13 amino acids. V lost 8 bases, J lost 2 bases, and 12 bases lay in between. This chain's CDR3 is CATSRGTQETQYF. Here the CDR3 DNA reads TGTGCCACCTCCCGGGGGACTCAAGAGACCCAGTACTTC.

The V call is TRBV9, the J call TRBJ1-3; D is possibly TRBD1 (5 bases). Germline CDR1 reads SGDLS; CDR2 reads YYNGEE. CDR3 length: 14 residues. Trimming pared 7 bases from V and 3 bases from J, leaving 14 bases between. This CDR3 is CASGAQDSGNTIYF. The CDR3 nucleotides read TGTGCCAGCGGGGCACAGGATAGTGGAAACACCATATATTTT. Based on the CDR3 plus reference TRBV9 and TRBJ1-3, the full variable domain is DSGVTQTPKHLITATGQRVTLRCSPRSGDLSVYWYQQSLDQGLQFLIQYYNGEERAKGNILERFSAQQFPDLHSELNLSSLELGDSALYFCASGAQDSGNTIYFGEGSWLTVV.

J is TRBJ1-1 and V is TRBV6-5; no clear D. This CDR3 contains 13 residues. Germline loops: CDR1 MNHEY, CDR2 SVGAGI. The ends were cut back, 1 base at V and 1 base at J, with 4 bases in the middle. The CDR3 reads CASSYYGNTEAFF. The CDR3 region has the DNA TGTGCCAGCAGTTACTACGGGAACACTGAAGCTTTCTTT.

The CDR3 bases are TGTGCCACCAGCAGAGATTCACAGAGCTCCTATAATTCACCCCTCCACTTT. This encodes CATSRDSQSSYNSPLHF. The chain uses TRBV15 and TRBJ1-6, with unresolved D. V lost 0 bases and J lost 0, with 9 bases in between. The germline V gene encodes CDR1 LNHNV and CDR2 YYDKDF (reference sequence). This CDR3 region has 17 residues.

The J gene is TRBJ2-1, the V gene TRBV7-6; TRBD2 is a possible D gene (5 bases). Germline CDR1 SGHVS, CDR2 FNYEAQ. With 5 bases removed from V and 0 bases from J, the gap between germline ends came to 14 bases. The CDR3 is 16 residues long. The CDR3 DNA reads TGTGCCAGCAGCCCGGGCCCTGGGAGCTCCTACAATGAGCAGTTCTTC. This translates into CASSPGPGSSYNEQFF.

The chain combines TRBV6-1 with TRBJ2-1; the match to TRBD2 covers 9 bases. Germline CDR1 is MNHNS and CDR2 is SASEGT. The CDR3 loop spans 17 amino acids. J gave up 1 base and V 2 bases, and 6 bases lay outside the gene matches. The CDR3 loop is CASSETRTSASYNEQFF. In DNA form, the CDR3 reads TGTGCCAGCAGTGAAACTAGGACTAGCGCGTCCTACAATGAGCAGTTCTTC.

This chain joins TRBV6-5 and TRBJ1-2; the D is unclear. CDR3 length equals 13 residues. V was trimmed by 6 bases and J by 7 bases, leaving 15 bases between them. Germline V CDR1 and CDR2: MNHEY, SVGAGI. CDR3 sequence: CASRSGGEGGYTF. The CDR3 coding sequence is TGTGCCAGCAGATCCGGAGGAGAAGGTGGCTACACCTTC.

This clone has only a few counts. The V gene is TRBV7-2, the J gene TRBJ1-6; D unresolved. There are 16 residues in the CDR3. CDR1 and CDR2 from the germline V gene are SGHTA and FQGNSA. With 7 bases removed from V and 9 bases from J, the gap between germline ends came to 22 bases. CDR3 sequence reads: CASTALGQAGASPLHF. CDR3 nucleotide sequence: TGTGCCAGCACCGCGTTAGGTCAGGCGGGCGCTTCACCCCTCCACTTT.

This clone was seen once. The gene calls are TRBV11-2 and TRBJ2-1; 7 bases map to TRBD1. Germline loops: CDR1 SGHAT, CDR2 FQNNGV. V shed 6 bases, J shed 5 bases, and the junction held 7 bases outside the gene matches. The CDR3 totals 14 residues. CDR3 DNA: TGTGCCAGCAGTCTAACGGGACAGCACAATGAGCAGTTCTTC. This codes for CASSLTGQHNEQFF.

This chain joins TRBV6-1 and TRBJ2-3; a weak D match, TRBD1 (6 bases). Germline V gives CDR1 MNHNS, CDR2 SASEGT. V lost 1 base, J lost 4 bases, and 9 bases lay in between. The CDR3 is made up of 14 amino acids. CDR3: CASSEVGGADTQYF. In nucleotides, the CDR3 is TGTGCCAGCAGTGAAGTAGGGGGAGCAGATACGCAGTATTTT.

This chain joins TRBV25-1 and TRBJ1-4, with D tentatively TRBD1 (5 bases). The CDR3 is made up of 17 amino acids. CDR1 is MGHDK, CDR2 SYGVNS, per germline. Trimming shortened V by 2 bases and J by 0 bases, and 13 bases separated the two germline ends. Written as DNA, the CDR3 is TGTGCCAGCAGTGAACAGGGTAAAACGGCAACTAATGAAAAACTGTTTTTT. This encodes CASSEQGKTATNEKLFF.

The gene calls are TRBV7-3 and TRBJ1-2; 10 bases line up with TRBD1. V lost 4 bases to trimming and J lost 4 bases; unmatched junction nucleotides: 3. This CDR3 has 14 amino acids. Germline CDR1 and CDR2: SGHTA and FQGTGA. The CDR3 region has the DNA TGTGCCAGCAGCTCGGGACAGGGGTCCTATGGCTACACCTTC. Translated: CASSSGQGSYGYTF.

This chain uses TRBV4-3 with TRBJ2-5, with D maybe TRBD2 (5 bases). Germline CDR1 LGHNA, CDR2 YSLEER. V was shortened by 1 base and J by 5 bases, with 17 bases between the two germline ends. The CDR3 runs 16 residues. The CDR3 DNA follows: TGCGCCAGCAGCCAAGTATTTACAGAGCGGAAGGAGACCCAGTACTTC. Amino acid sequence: CASSQVFTERKETQYF.

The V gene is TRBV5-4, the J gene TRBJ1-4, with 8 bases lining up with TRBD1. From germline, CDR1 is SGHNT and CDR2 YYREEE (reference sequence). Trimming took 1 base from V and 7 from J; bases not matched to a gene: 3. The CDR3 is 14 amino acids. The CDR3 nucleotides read TGTGCCAGCAGCTTGAAGGGGACAGGTGAAAAACTGTTTTTT. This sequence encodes CASSLKGTGEKLFF.

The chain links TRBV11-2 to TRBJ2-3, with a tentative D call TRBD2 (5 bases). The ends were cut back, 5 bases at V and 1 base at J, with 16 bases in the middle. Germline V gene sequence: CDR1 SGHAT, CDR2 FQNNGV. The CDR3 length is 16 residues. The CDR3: CASSLPSARGTDTQYF. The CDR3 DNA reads TGTGCCAGCAGCCTCCCTTCAGCGCGGGGCACAGATACGCAGTATTTT.

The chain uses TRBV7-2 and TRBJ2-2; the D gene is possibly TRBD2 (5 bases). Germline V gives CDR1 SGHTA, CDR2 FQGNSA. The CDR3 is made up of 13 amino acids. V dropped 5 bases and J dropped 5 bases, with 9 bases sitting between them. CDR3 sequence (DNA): TGTGCCAGCAGCCTACTAGAAACCGGGGAGCTGTTTTTT. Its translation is CASSLLETGELFF. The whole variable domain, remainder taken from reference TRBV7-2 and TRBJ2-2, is GAGVSQSPSNKVTEKGKDVELRCDPISGHTALYWYRQSLGQGLEFLIYFQGNSAPDKSGLPSDRFSAERTGGSVSTLTIQRTQQEDSAVYLCASSLLETGELFFGEGSRLTVL.

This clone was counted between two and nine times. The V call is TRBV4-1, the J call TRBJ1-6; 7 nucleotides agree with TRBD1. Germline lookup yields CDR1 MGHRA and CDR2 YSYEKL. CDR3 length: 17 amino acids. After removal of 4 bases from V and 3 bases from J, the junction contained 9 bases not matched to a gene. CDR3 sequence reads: CASSPDAGQNYNSPLHF. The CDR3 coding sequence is TGCGCCAGCAGCCCTGACGCGGGACAGAACTATAATTCACCCCTCCACTTT.

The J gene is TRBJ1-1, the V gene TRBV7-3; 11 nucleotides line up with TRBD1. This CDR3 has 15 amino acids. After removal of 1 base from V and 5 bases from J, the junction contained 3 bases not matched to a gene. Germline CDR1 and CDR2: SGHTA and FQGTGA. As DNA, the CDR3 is TGTGCCAGCAGCTTAATGGGACAGGGGGTTACTGAAGCTTTCTTT. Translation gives CASSLMGQGVTEAFF. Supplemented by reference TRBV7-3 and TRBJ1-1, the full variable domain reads GAGVSQTPSNKVTEKGKYVELRCDPISGHTALYWYRQSLGQGPEFLIYFQGTGAADDSGLPNDRFFAVRPEGSVSTLKIQRTERGDSAVYLCASSLMGQGVTEAFFGQGTRLTVV.

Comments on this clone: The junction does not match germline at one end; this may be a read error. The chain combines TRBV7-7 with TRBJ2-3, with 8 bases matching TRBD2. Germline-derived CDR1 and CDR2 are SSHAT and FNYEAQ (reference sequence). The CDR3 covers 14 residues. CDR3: CASSSGGATDTQYF. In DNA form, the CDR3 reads TGTGCTAGCAGCTCCGGGGGGGCCACAGATACGCAGTATTTT.

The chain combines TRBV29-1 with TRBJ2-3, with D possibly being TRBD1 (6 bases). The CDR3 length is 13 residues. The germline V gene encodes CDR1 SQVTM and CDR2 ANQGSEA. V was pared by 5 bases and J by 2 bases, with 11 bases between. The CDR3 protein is CSVSGALTDTQYF. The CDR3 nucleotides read TGCAGCGTTTCAGGGGCCCTCACAGATACGCAGTATTTT.

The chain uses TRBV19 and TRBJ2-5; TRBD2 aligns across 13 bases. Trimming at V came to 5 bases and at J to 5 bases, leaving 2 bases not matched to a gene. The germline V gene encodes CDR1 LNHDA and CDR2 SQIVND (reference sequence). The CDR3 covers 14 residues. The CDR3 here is CASSAGLAGETQYF. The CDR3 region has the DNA TGTGCCAGTAGTGCGGGACTAGCGGGGGAGACCCAGTACTTC.

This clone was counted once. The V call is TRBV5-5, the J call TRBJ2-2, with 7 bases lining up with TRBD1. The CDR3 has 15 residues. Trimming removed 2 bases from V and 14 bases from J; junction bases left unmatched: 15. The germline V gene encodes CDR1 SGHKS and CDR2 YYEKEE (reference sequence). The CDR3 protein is CASSLKPYRGHVLFF. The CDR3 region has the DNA TGTGCCAGCAGCTTAAAACCCTACAGGGGACACGTACTGTTTTTT. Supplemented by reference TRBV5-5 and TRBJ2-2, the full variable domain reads DAGVTQSPTHLIKTRGQQVTLRCSPISGHKSVSWYQQVLGQGPQFIFQYYEKEERGRGNFPDRFSARQFPNYSSELNVNALLLGDSALYLCASSLKPYRGHVLFFGEGSRLTVL.

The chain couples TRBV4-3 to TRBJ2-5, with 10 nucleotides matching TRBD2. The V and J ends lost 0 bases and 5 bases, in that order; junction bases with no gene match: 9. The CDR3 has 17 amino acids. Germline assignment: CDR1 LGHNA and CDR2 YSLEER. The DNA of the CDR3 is TGCGCCAGCAGCCAAGAGAAGCGGGGGGGCTGGCGGGAGACCCAGTACTTC. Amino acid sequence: CASSQEKRGGWRETQYF.

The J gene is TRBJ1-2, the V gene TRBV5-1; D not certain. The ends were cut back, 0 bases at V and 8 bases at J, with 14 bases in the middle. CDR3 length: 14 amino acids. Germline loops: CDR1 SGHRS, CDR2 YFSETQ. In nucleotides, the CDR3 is TGCGCCAGCAGCTTGGCCCGGCCTACGGGAGGCTACACCTTC. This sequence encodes CASSLARPTGGYTF.

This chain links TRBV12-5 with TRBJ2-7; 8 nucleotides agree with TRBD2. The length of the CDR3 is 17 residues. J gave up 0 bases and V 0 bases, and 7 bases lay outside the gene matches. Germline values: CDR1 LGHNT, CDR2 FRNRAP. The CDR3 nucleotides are TGTGCTAGTGGTTTGGTACGGGGGGGCGGAAGCTCCTACGAGCAGTACTTC. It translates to CASGLVRGGGSSYEQYF.

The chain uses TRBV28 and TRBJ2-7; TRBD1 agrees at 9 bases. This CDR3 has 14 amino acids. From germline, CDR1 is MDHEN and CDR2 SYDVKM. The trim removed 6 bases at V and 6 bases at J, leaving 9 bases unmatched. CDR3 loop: CASRTGTGLLEQYF. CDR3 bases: TGTGCCAGCAGAACGGGGACAGGGCTCCTCGAGCAGTACTTC.